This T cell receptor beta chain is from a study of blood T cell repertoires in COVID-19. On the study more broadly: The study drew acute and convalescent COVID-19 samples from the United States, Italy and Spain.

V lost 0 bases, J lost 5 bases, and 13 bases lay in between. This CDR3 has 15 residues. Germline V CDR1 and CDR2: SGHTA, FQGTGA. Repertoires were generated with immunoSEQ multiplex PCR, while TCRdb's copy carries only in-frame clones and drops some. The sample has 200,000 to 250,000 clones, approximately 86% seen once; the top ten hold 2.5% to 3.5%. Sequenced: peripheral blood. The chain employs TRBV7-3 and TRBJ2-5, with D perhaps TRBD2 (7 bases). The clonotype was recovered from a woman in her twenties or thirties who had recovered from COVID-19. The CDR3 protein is CASSLTAGAGETQYF. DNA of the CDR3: TGTGCCAGCAGCTTAACGGCGGGGGCAGGGGAGACCCAGTACTTC. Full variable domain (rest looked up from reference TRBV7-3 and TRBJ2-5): GAGVSQTPSNKVTEKGKYVELRCDPISGHTALYWYRQSLGQGPEFLIYFQGTGAADDSGLPNDRFFAVRPEGSVSTLKIQRTERGDSAVYLCASSLTAGAGETQYFGPGTRLLVL.